One T cell receptor (beta chain) is described in this entry. The antigen is undetermined. The data are from a study of siplizumab effects on memory and regulatory T cells. General study results and limits: Siplizumab caused a significant drop in alloreactive sequences traceable to unstimulated CD4+ memory cells. Sequences below about 10^-5 frequency were poorly captured, limiting mapping of alloreactive clones. Memory T cells appeared less diverse than naive cells, which seemed to contribute substantially to alloresponse.

Libraries were prepared by immunoSEQ multiplex PCR; TCRdb keeps only in-frame clonotypes and omits some of them. The sample carries over 90,000 clones, 80% to 95% recorded once. This sequence originates from a human donor in good health. The specimen was CD4+ T cells sorted from blood.

CDR3 coding DNA: TGTGCCAGCAGTTTCCCCGGGGGGGGAATGGACACCGGGGAGCTGTTTTTT. Protein sequence: CASSFPGGGMDTGELFF. V usage is TRBV28 and J usage is TRBJ2-2; 8 bases align to TRBD2. The CDR3 runs 17 residues. V shed 3 bases and J 3 bases; nucleotides not matched to a gene: 9. Germline lookup yields CDR1 MDHEN and CDR2 SYDVKM. The full variable domain, in which reference TRBV28 and TRBJ2-2 provide the parts outside the CDR3, is DVKVTQSSRYLVKRTGEKVFLECVQDMDHENMFWYRQDPGLGLRLIYFSYDVKMKEKGDIPEGYSVSREKKERFSLILESASTNQTSMYLCASSFPGGGMDTGELFFGEGSRLTVL.